Presented here are 24 T cell receptor beta chains from one specimen sequenced in a study of blood T cell repertoires in COVID-19. Data came from immunoSEQ multiplex PCR; TCRdb stores just in-frame clones and leaves some out. The sample holds fewer than 150,000 clones, less than 85% seen once. The material sequenced was PBMCs or T cells enriched from blood (not recorded which). The receptors stem from a woman in her late teens or twenties who had been exposed to COVID-19.

J is TRBJ2-4 and V is TRBV5-1, with D perhaps matching TRBD2 (6 bases). Trimming left V 3 bases short and J 1 base short, with 14 bases between. This CDR3 contains 16 residues. Germline lookup yields CDR1 SGHRS and CDR2 YFSETQ. The CDR3 protein is CASSSGLSPAKNIQYF. The CDR3 DNA follows: TGCGCCAGCAGCTCCGGACTATCCCCCGCCAAAAACATTCAGTACTTC.

The rearrangement joins TRBV6-1 to TRBJ2-3, with 7 positions matching TRBD1. Germline V CDR1 and CDR2: MNHNS, SASEGT. Trimming at V came to 2 bases and at J to 4 bases, leaving 6 bases not matched to a gene. This CDR3 region has 15 residues. CDR3 region: CASSERQGEPDTQYF. The CDR3 nucleotides are TGTGCCAGCAGTGAAAGACAGGGCGAGCCAGATACGCAGTATTTT.

This chain uses TRBV6-5 with TRBJ1-1; D may be TRBD1 (5 bases). Trimming took 0 bases from V and 2 from J, leaving 13 bases between them. Germline CDR1 MNHEY, CDR2 SVGAGI. The CDR3 spans 16 residues. CDR3 region: CASSYSRTTSNTEAFF. The CDR3 region has the DNA TGTGCCAGCAGTTACTCGAGGACAACGTCAAACACTGAAGCTTTCTTT.

J is TRBJ1-1 and V is TRBV3-1 (or the pseudogene TRBV3-2); 7 bases are shared with TRBD1. The CDR3 spans 14 residues. The V gene end was trimmed by 4 bases and the J gene end by 6 bases; junction bases not matched to a gene: 8. Germline CDR1 and CDR2: LGHDT and YNNKEL (reference sequence). The chain's CDR3 is CASSPRPTGPEAFF. The CDR3 region has the DNA TGTGCCAGCAGCCCGAGGCCGACAGGGCCTGAAGCTTTCTTT.

This chain joins TRBV9 and TRBJ1-3; D gene unclear. This CDR3 region has 18 residues. The V end lost 1 base, the J end lost 2 bases, and 19 bases lay between the germline ends. Per germline, CDR1 SGDLS and CDR2 YYNGEE. CDR3 loop: CASSVHSTGIRAGNTIYF. CDR3 DNA: TGTGCCAGCAGCGTACACTCGACGGGGATTCGCGCTGGAAACACCATATATTTT.

The chain joins TRBV15 to TRBJ1-6, with D tentatively TRBD1 (6 bases). Germline V gives CDR1 LNHNV, CDR2 YYDKDF (reference sequence). Trimming pared 9 bases from V and 4 bases from J, leaving 10 bases between. CDR3 size: 13 residues. DNA of the CDR3: TGTGCCACTCGGACAGAGTATAATTCACCCCTCCACTTT. Its protein is CATRTEYNSPLHF. Looking up the rest from reference TRBV15 and TRBJ1-6 gives the full variable domain: DAMVIQNPRYQVTQFGKPVTLSCSQTLNHNVMYWYQQKSSQAPKLLFHYYDKDFNNEADTPDNFQSRRPNTSFCFLDIRSPGLGDTAMYLCATRTEYNSPLHFGNGTRLTVT.

The chain couples TRBV9 to TRBJ2-5, with TRBD1 matching 7 bases. The trim removed 0 bases at V and 4 bases at J, leaving 6 bases unmatched. The CDR3 is made up of 15 amino acids. CDR1 is SGDLS and CDR2 is YYNGEE in the germline V gene. CDR3 loop: CASSVVEGAGETQYF. Here the CDR3 DNA reads TGTGCCAGCAGCGTAGTAGAGGGGGCGGGAGAGACCCAGTACTTC.

The chain links TRBV15 to TRBJ2-5; 12 nucleotides line up with TRBD2. CDR1 and CDR2 from the germline V gene are LNHNV and YYDKDF (reference sequence). There are 16 residues in the CDR3. V was pared by 1 base and J by 5 bases, with 5 bases of the junction left unmatched. CDR3 loop: CATSRAASGRVETQYF. CDR3 nucleotide sequence: TGTGCCACCAGCAGAGCGGCTAGCGGGAGGGTTGAGACCCAGTACTTC.

The chain couples TRBV5-1 to TRBJ1-5; 12 nucleotides match TRBD1. The CDR3 loop spans 17 amino acids. Looked up from germline, CDR1 is SGHRS and CDR2 is YFSETQ. Germline trimming cut 4 bases from V and 6 bases from J; bases unmatched to any gene: 11. CDR3 protein: CASSPTGTGGAGQPQHF. The CDR3 DNA reads as TGCGCCAGCAGCCCAACCGGGACAGGGGGCGCGGGTCAGCCCCAGCATTTT.

The chain recombines TRBV4-3 with TRBJ1-2; maybe TRBD1 (5 bases). This CDR3 has 15 amino acids. From germline, CDR1 is LGHNA and CDR2 YSLEER. Trimming left V 0 bases short and J 3 bases short, with 11 bases between. The CDR3 here is CASSQEEQGYYGYTF. DNA of the CDR3: TGCGCCAGCAGCCAAGAGGAGCAGGGATACTATGGCTACACCTTC.

This chain connects TRBV28 to TRBJ1-4; D not certain. The CDR3 length is 12 residues. Germline V lookup: CDR1 MDHEN, CDR2 SYDVKM. Trimming left V 5 bases short and J 8 bases short, with 9 bases between. CDR3 protein: CASSPRGEKLFF. As DNA, the CDR3 is TGTGCCAGCAGTCCCAGAGGGGAAAAACTGTTTTTT.

The V and J genes are TRBV3-1 (or the pseudogene TRBV3-2) and TRBJ1-4; D unresolved. V lost 0 bases, J lost 8 bases, and 10 bases lay in between. The length of the CDR3 is 14 residues. Germline CDR1 LGHDT, CDR2 YNNKEL (reference sequence). CDR3 sequence reads: CASSQEGSVEKLFF. The CDR3 nucleotides are TGTGCCAGCAGCCAAGAGGGCTCCGTAGAAAAACTGTTTTTT.

The chain recombines TRBV5-1 with TRBJ2-3; D may be TRBD2 (6 bases). Trimming removed 4 bases from V and 6 bases from J, with 12 bases in between. The germline V gene encodes CDR1 SGHRS and CDR2 YFSETQ. This CDR3 spans 13 amino acids. The CDR3 reads CASSTGTPDTQYF. Here the CDR3 DNA reads TGCGCCAGCAGCACGGGGACTCCGGATACGCAGTATTTT.

The V call is TRBV6-5, the J call TRBJ2-2, with a tentative D call TRBD2 (5 bases). CDR1 is MNHEY and CDR2 is SVGAGI in the germline V gene. Trimming stripped 3 bases from V and 0 bases from J, with 11 bases between. The CDR3 loop spans 16 amino acids. CDR3: CASSYSSFSNTGELFF. DNA of the CDR3: TGTGCCAGCAGTTATTCTAGCTTTTCGAACACCGGGGAGCTGTTTTTT.

This clone was counted only a few times. The J gene is TRBJ1-1, the V gene TRBV6-2 or TRBV6-3, with D possibly TRBD1 on 5 matching bases. The CDR3 extends over 15 amino acids. V lost 5 bases, J lost 0 bases, and 13 bases lay in between. Germline V gene sequence: CDR1 MNHEY, CDR2 SVGEGT. The DNA for the CDR3 is TGTGCCAGCAGTCACCTACAGGAACTGAACACTGAAGCTTTCTTT. Residues: CASSHLQELNTEAFF.

Notes on this clone: The same CDR3 can be traced to other DNA sequences in this sample. This sequence joins TRBV6-5 and TRBJ2-7; possible D gene TRBD2, 6 bases. CDR3 length equals 14 residues. V was pared by 4 bases and J by 3 bases, with 13 bases between. Germline CDR1 and CDR2: MNHEY and SVGAGI. The CDR3 bases are TGTGCCAGCAGTTTAGGTAGGGGAGGCTACGAGCAGTACTTC. Amino acid sequence: CASSLGRGGYEQYF.

This clone was seen a handful of times. The rearrangement links TRBV3-1 (or the pseudogene TRBV3-2) to TRBJ2-7, with 13 bases matching TRBD2. Germline CDR1 and CDR2: LGHDT and YNNKEL (reference sequence). This CDR3 is 15 amino acids long. The V segment lost 4 bases and the J segment 7 bases; nucleotides outside the gene matches: 7. The CDR3 sequence: CASSRTSGRAVEQYF. CDR3 nucleotide sequence: TGTGCCAGCAGCCGCACTAGCGGGAGGGCCGTTGAGCAGTACTTC.

The DNA for the CDR3 is TGTGCCAGCAGCGGGGGGGGCCCTGAAGCTTTCTTT. It translates to CASSGGGPEAFF. The chain carries TRBV5-4 and TRBJ1-1; TRBD1 might be the D (6 bases). The CDR3 runs to 12 residues. Deletions cut 4 bases from V and 6 bases from J, with 10 bases between. CDR1 and CDR2 from the germline V gene are SGHNT and YYREEE (reference sequence).

This sequence joins TRBV4-1 and TRBJ1-5; D ambiguous. Trimming left V 1 base short and J 2 bases short, with 6 bases between. The V gene's germline CDR1 is MGHRA and CDR2 YSYEKL. The CDR3 runs to 14 residues. The CDR3 here is CASSQVYGNQPQHF. Written as DNA, the CDR3 is TGCGCCAGCAGCCAAGTCTATGGCAATCAGCCCCAGCATTTT.

The chain carries TRBV4-1 and TRBJ2-3; TRBD2 agrees at 7 bases. CDR3 length equals 17 residues. With V trimmed by 4 bases and J by 0 bases, 10 bases remained unmatched. Germline CDR1 and CDR2: MGHRA and YSYEKL. CDR3 loop: CASSRDYREPSTDTQYF. In DNA, the CDR3 is TGCGCCAGCAGCCGGGACTATAGAGAGCCTAGCACAGATACGCAGTATTTT.

This sequence joins TRBV5-6 and TRBJ1-5; TRBD1 might be the D (6 bases). The CDR3 covers 15 residues. Trimming took off 1 base at V and 4 bases at J, with 12 bases between the two ends. The germline V gene encodes CDR1 SGHDT and CDR2 YYEEEE. The CDR3 DNA follows: TGTGCCAGCAGCTTGATGACAGGTATTAATCAGCCCCAGCATTTT. It codes for CASSLMTGINQPQHF. Using reference TRBV5-6 and TRBJ1-5 for the parts outside the CDR3, the full variable domain is DAGVTQSPTHLIKTRGQQVTLRCSPKSGHDTVSWYQQALGQGPQFIFQYYEEEERQRGNFPDRFSGHQFPNYSSELNVNALLLGDSALYLCASSLMTGINQPQHFGDGTRLSIL.

This chain joins TRBV14 and TRBJ1-4; 7 bases are shared with TRBD1. J was trimmed by 6 bases and V by 4 bases; bases with no gene match: 5. CDR3 length equals 14 residues. In germline, CDR1 is SGHDN, CDR2 FVKESK. The CDR3 nucleotides read TGTGCCAGCAGCCCGACAGGGTGGGATGAAAAACTGTTTTTT. Translation: CASSPTGWDEKLFF.

The chain employs TRBV4-1 and TRBJ2-2; unclear D gene. This CDR3 contains 12 residues. V lost 3 bases, J lost 5 bases, and 4 bases lay in between. CDR1 is MGHRA and CDR2 is YSYEKL in the germline V gene. DNA of the CDR3: TGCGCCAGCAGCCACCCGACCGGGGAGCTGTTTTTT. Protein sequence: CASSHPTGELFF.

This clone was observed a single time. The gene calls are TRBV3-1 (or the pseudogene TRBV3-2) and TRBJ2-1; 10 nucleotides agree with TRBD2. This CDR3 has 13 residues. Trimming cost V 2 bases and J 15 bases; bases outside gene matches: 7. Per the germline V gene, CDR1 is LGHDT and CDR2 is YNNKEL (reference sequence). The CDR3 region is CASSQTRLAGRFF. CDR3 nucleotide sequence: TGTGCCAGCAGCCAAACTCGACTAGCGGGTCGGTTCTTC.